This TCR beta chain emerged from a study of PD-1 blockade in classical Hodgkin lymphoma. Study-level findings and limits: CD4+ TCR diversity, unlike CD8+, rose significantly by C4D1. Exclusion removed patients who began nivolumab under 1 year after ASCT. Patients who responded completely had about the same baseline diversity as newly diagnosed patients.

Documented time point: cycle 4 day 1 (C4D1), after around six weeks of nivolumab. Every single patient, without exception, relapsed after autologous stem cell transplantation, and brentuximab vedotin exposure varied. It was by magnetic negative selection that CD8+ T cells were isolated from thawed PBMCs. Treatment was intravenous nivolumab, 3 mg/kg every 2 weeks, until progression. Generated by immunoSEQ multiplex PCR, the TCRdb table keeps only in-frame clones and is missing some. The table shows roughly 11,000 clones, with roughly 84% occurring only once. V lost 5 bases and J lost 2, with 8 bases in between. The V gene's germline CDR1 is SEHNR and CDR2 FQNEAQ (reference sequence). The length of the CDR3 is 13 residues. In regard to this clone: Its cognate antigen is unknown.

The TCR originated in a human donor with classical Hodgkin lymphoma. The donor label of this sample is uncertain. The sequencing used CD8+ T cells from blood, collected before the fourth cycle of nivolumab. The rearrangement links TRBV7-9 to TRBJ2-3; D uncertain. CDR3 coding DNA: TGTGCCAGCAGCATAACTTACACAGATACGCAGTATTTT. Protein: CASSITYTDTQYF.